These 30 T cell receptor beta chains were all obtained from the same sample, sequenced in a study of STAT5B mutations in CD4+ large granular lymphocyte leukemia. Assay used: immunoSEQ multiplex PCR; TCRdb lists only in-frame clones, some missing. The profile shows 25,000 to 35,000 clones, more than 80% of them singletons. Material: CD4+ T cells from blood buffy coats. These receptors originate from a human donor in good health.

The chain uses TRBV4-3 and TRBJ1-2; D unclear. Germline CDR1 reads LGHNA; CDR2 reads YSLEER. The ends were cut back, 5 bases at V and 4 bases at J, with 11 bases in the middle. The CDR3 spans 13 residues. The CDR3 loop is CASSSYQGYGYTF. CDR3 in DNA: TGCGCCAGCAGCTCCTATCAAGGCTATGGCTACACCTTC.

The genes are TRBV28 and TRBJ2-7, with D maybe TRBD1 (6 bases). The CDR3 length is 15 residues. Germline V gene data show CDR1 as MDHEN and CDR2 as SYDVKM. Trimming left V 2 bases short and J 4 bases short, with 15 bases between. The DNA of the CDR3 is TGTGCCAGCAGTTTAGGAACAGGGAATTTTTACGAGCAGTACTTC. Amino acids: CASSLGTGNFYEQYF.

The chain has TRBV28 and TRBJ2-7; 9 nucleotides align to TRBD1. Germline CDR1 and CDR2: MDHEN and SYDVKM. V was clipped by 5 bases and J by 4 bases; unmatched bases: 9. The CDR3 contains 15 residues. The CDR3 protein is CASSVRGTGFYEQYF. The CDR3 DNA reads as TGTGCCAGCAGTGTCCGGGGGACAGGGTTTTACGAGCAGTACTTC. Together with reference TRBV28 and TRBJ2-7, the CDR3 gives the full variable domain: DVKVTQSSRYLVKRTGEKVFLECVQDMDHENMFWYRQDPGLGLRLIYFSYDVKMKEKGDIPEGYSVSREKKERFSLILESASTNQTSMYLCASSVRGTGFYEQYFGPGTRLTVT.

V and J are TRBV12-2 and TRBJ1-3; the D call TRBD1 from the table was never checked on the DNA. TRBV12-2 is marked as a pseudogene. This CDR3 is 14 amino acids long. This chain's CDR3 is CASRSSVSGNTIYF. The CDR3 coding sequence is TGTGCAAGTCGCTCATCAGTCTCTGGAAACACCATATATTTT.

This CDR3 is CASSYSYRRPQETQYF. The CDR3 region has the DNA TGTGCCAGCAGTTACTCTTACCGGCGACCTCAAGAGACCCAGTACTTC. The V gene is TRBV6-5, the J gene TRBJ2-5; D uncertain. V lost 0 bases and J lost 2, with 13 bases in between. The CDR3 has 16 residues. CDR1 is MNHEY and CDR2 is SVGAGI in the germline V gene.

The sample holds a few counts of this clone. The V call is TRBV6-6, the J call TRBJ2-6, with D unclear. This CDR3 contains 13 residues. V lost 6 bases and J lost 0, with 3 bases in between. The germline gives CDR1 MNHNY, CDR2 SVGAGI (reference sequence). The CDR3: CASSTSGANVLTF. In DNA, the CDR3 is TGTGCCAGCAGCACCTCTGGGGCCAACGTCCTGACTTTC.

The chain combines TRBV2 with TRBJ2-7, with 7 bases identical to TRBD2. V lost 8 bases to trimming and J lost 6 bases; unmatched junction nucleotides: 7. The CDR3 runs 12 residues. CDR1 SNHLY and CDR2 FYNNEI come from the germline V gene. The CDR3 DNA follows: TGTGCCAGCGATGGACTAGAGGTCGAGCAGTACTTC. Translation gives CASDGLEVEQYF.

The CDR3 bases are TGTGCCAGCAGCGAACAGGGGAGCGAGCAGTACTTC. As protein: CASSEQGSEQYF. The rearrangement uses TRBV7-2 and TRBJ2-7; 7 bases are a match to TRBD1. This CDR3 contains 12 residues. Germline CDR1 SGHTA, CDR2 FQGNSA. J gave up 6 bases and V 5 bases, and 4 bases lay outside the gene matches.

The chain uses TRBV19 and TRBJ2-1; no definite D call. V gave up 5 bases and J gave up 2 bases, with 10 bases separating them. Germline V gene sequence: CDR1 LNHDA, CDR2 SQIVND (reference sequence). The CDR3 has 14 amino acids. The CDR3: CASSQADTYNEQFF. For the CDR3, the DNA is TGTGCCAGTAGTCAAGCCGATACCTACAATGAGCAGTTCTTC.

This clone occurred once. V and J are TRBV19 and TRBJ2-7; D is undetermined. The germline V gene has CDR1 LNHDA and CDR2 SQIVND (reference sequence). Deletions cut 1 base from V and 2 bases from J, with 6 bases between. The CDR3 is 13 amino acids. DNA of the CDR3: TGTGCCAGTAGTATAGGGCAAGCCTACGAGCAGTACTTC. Translated, it gives CASSIGQAYEQYF.

CDR3 protein: CASRPIGTSVETQYF. In DNA, the CDR3 is TGTGCCAGCAGACCCATCGGGACTAGCGTCGAGACCCAGTACTTC. J is TRBJ2-5 and V is TRBV5-6; 10 positions match TRBD2. The CDR3 runs 15 residues. The germline V gene has CDR1 SGHDT and CDR2 YYEEEE. J was trimmed by 5 bases and V by 5 bases; bases with no gene match: 9. Drawing the rest from reference TRBV5-6 and TRBJ2-5, the complete variable domain is DAGVTQSPTHLIKTRGQQVTLRCSPKSGHDTVSWYQQALGQGPQFIFQYYEEEERQRGNFPDRFSGHQFPNYSSELNVNALLLGDSALYLCASRPIGTSVETQYFGPGTRLLVL.

The J gene is TRBJ1-5, the V gene TRBV7-8; tentative D call: TRBD1 (6 bases). Germline V lookup: CDR1 SGHVS, CDR2 FQNEAQ. The CDR3 covers 16 residues. The germline V and J ends were trimmed by 5 bases and 4 bases, with 18 bases remaining between them. The CDR3 loop is CASSRLSGTSNQPQHF. DNA for the CDR3: TGTGCCAGCAGCCGACTCTCCGGGACATCTAATCAGCCCCAGCATTTT.

J is TRBJ2-3 and V is TRBV2; no definite D call. V lost 1 base and J 3 bases, leaving 5 bases between the germline ends. The CDR3 consists of 13 residues. From germline, CDR1 is SNHLY and CDR2 FYNNEI. CDR3 in amino acids: CASSEETTDTQYF. The CDR3 nucleotides are TGTGCCAGCAGTGAAGAAACAACAGATACGCAGTATTTT.

The gene calls are TRBV18 and TRBJ2-7, with D perhaps matching TRBD1 or TRBD2 (5 bases each). Trimming took 5 bases from V and 7 from J, leaving 21 bases between them. Germline loops: CDR1 KGHSH, CDR2 LQKENI. The CDR3 loop spans 15 amino acids. The CDR3 DNA is TGTGCCAGCTCAGCAGCGCCGGACGGGGCTCATGAGCAGTACTTC. It codes for CASSAAPDGAHEQYF.

The CDR3 loop reads CASSLDRRTDTQYF. DNA of the CDR3: TGTGCCAGCAGCTTAGATAGACGCACAGATACGCAGTATTTT. The V gene is TRBV7-8, the J gene TRBJ2-3; D is uncertain. Germline CDR1 and CDR2: SGHVS and FQNEAQ. The CDR3 consists of 14 residues. V lost 1 base and J 1 base, leaving 6 bases between the germline ends.

This clone showed up just a few times. The chain has TRBV7-9 and TRBJ1-2; D is unclear. The CDR3 has 12 residues. The germline gives CDR1 SEHNR, CDR2 FQNEAQ (reference sequence). The germline V and J ends were trimmed by 6 bases and 7 bases, with 12 bases remaining between them. DNA for the CDR3: TGTGCCAGCAGTAGGGAGGAGCGTGGCTACACCTTC. Translating it yields CASSREERGYTF.

This chain joins TRBV28 and TRBJ2-7, with no clear D. The CDR3 runs 12 residues. V lost 6 bases and J 3 bases, leaving 9 bases between the germline ends. Germline V gives CDR1 MDHEN, CDR2 SYDVKM. CDR3 DNA sequence: TGTGCCAGCAGCCCTAGGGACTACGAGCAGTACTTC. Protein sequence: CASSPRDYEQYF.

V and J are TRBV10-1 and TRBJ2-1; 11 bases are shared with TRBD2. This CDR3 comprises 15 residues. V shed 3 bases and J 8 bases; nucleotides not matched to a gene: 6. Germline CDR1 reads WNHNN; CDR2 reads SYGVQD (reference sequence). CDR3 loop: CASSDTSGSGDEQFF. DNA of the CDR3: TGCGCCAGCAGTGACACTAGCGGGAGCGGGGATGAGCAGTTCTTC.

This chain links TRBV15 with TRBJ2-7; 10 nucleotides align to TRBD2. The CDR3 is made up of 15 amino acids. The V gene's germline CDR1 is LNHNV and CDR2 YYDKDF (reference sequence). After removal of 4 bases from V and 3 bases from J, the junction contained 6 bases not matched to a gene. The chain's CDR3 is CATSIFQREGYEQYF. Written as DNA, the CDR3 is TGTGCCACCAGCATATTCCAGCGGGAGGGCTACGAGCAGTACTTC.

This clone was observed a few times. This chain joins TRBV7-2 and TRBJ1-1; D is uncertain. The V gene's germline CDR1 is SGHTA and CDR2 FQGNSA. The CDR3 extends over 13 amino acids. Trimming pared 1 base from V and 4 bases from J, leaving 7 bases between. The CDR3 nucleotides are TGTGCCAGCAGCTTAGTTTGGTCCACTGAAGCTTTCTTT. Its protein product is CASSLVWSTEAFF. The complete variable domain, with remaining parts taken from reference TRBV7-2 and TRBJ1-1, reads GAGVSQSPSNKVTEKGKDVELRCDPISGHTALYWYRQSLGQGLEFLIYFQGNSAPDKSGLPSDRFSAERTGGSVSTLTIQRTQQEDSAVYLCASSLVWSTEAFFGQGTRLTVV.

The sample holds one count of this clone. The chain recombines TRBV7-9 with TRBJ1-2, with D perhaps TRBD1 (6 bases). V lost 1 base and J 3 bases, leaving 12 bases between the germline ends. There are 15 residues in the CDR3. Germline loops: CDR1 SEHNR, CDR2 FQNEAQ (reference sequence). The CDR3 loop reads CASSLEGGLYYGYTF. CDR3 DNA sequence: TGTGCCAGCAGCTTAGAGGGGGGATTGTACTATGGCTACACCTTC.

This clone was seen a few times. CDR3 residues: CAWRGGGGSEAFF. CDR3 nucleotides: TGTGCCTGGAGGGGCGGCGGGGGCTCTGAAGCTTTCTTT. V usage is TRBV30 and J usage is TRBJ1-1, with D possibly being TRBD1 (6 bases). V was cut by 3 bases and J by 6 bases, with 14 bases left in between. Germline V lookup: CDR1 GTSNPN, CDR2 SVGIG (reference sequence). CDR3 length: 13 amino acids.

V gene TRBV30 combines with J gene TRBJ1-3; 10 bases are shared with TRBD1. The CDR3 length is 15 residues. Germline trimming cut 2 bases from V and 8 bases from J; bases unmatched to any gene: 9. The germline gives CDR1 GTSNPN, CDR2 SVGIG (reference sequence). This chain's CDR3 is CAWSLTRQGAYTIYF. CDR3 nucleotide sequence: TGTGCCTGGAGTCTTACTCGACAGGGGGCTTACACCATATATTTT.

V usage is TRBV10-3 and J usage is TRBJ2-7; 9 bases align to TRBD1. With V trimmed by 7 bases and J by 12 bases, 16 bases remained unmatched. CDR3 length equals 14 residues. Germline CDR1 reads ENHRY; CDR2 reads SYGVKD. Here the CDR3 reads CAITNRDREFPPYF. In DNA, the CDR3 is TGTGCCATCACTAACAGGGACAGGGAGTTTCCCCCGTACTTC.

This chain links TRBV18 with TRBJ1-4, with unresolved D. The CDR3 is 17 amino acids. Germline-derived CDR1 and CDR2 are KGHSH and LQKENI. Trimming shortened V by 6 bases and J by 7 bases, and 24 bases separated the two germline ends. CDR3 nucleotides: TGTGCCAGCTCGCAACAAGAAGGCGCAGGTATTAGTGAAAAACTGTTTTTT. Translating it yields CASSQQEGAGISEKLFF.

A single count supports this clone. Written as DNA, the CDR3 is TGTGCCAGCAGCTTATCTGGGGAGAACACTGAAGCTTTCTTT. Protein product: CASSLSGENTEAFF. The chain links TRBV7-2 to TRBJ1-1; D is ambiguous. Germline loops: CDR1 SGHTA, CDR2 FQGNSA. The CDR3 length is 14 residues. V lost 2 bases to trimming and J lost 1 base, with 8 bases between them.

The rearrangement uses TRBV2 and TRBJ2-7; D not certain. V lost 7 bases, J lost 0 bases, and 4 bases lay in between. This CDR3 has 11 amino acids. The germline CDR1 and CDR2 sequences are SNHLY and FYNNEI. The CDR3 bases are TGTGCCAGCAAGTCCTCCTACGAGCAGTACTTC. Residues: CASKSSYEQYF.

The chain employs TRBV4-3 and TRBJ1-2, with D perhaps TRBD1 (6 bases). The germline V gene has CDR1 LGHNA and CDR2 YSLEER. The CDR3 extends over 16 amino acids. The V end was cut by 1 base, the J end by 0 bases, with 12 bases between. CDR3 sequence reads: CASSQVGGGPNYGYTF. Written as DNA, the CDR3 is TGCGCCAGCAGCCAAGTCGGAGGGGGTCCTAACTATGGCTACACCTTC.

This clone showed up just once. The chain's CDR3 is CASSTGTLDTQYF. The DNA of the CDR3 is TGTGCCAGCAGTACAGGGACTCTCGATACGCAGTATTTT. The J gene is TRBJ2-3, the V gene TRBV28; D may match TRBD1 or TRBD2 (6 bases each). Germline CDR1 reads MDHEN; CDR2 reads SYDVKM. V lost 5 bases to trimming and J lost 6 bases, with 12 bases between them. There are 13 residues in the CDR3.

The rearrangement uses TRBV10-2 and TRBJ2-7, with D unresolved. The germline gives CDR1 WSHSY, CDR2 SAAADI. The CDR3 totals 11 residues. V dropped 6 bases and J dropped 3 bases, with 6 bases sitting between them. The CDR3 sequence is CASSSGYEQYF. The CDR3 region has the DNA TGCGCCAGCAGCTCGGGCTACGAGCAGTACTTC.